Included here is one T cell receptor (beta chain) sequence, with context. The data stem from a study of blood T cell repertoires in COVID-19. Study context: Whether acute or convalescent, the COVID-19 samples came from the United States, Italy and Spain. T cells, B-cell-depleted T cells, or PBMCs supplied cDNA or gDNA.

Original methodology: Scientists estimated how many nucleated cells there were by amplifying reference gene primers. Some clones are missing from TCRdb's copy, which holds only in-frame ones; the method was immunoSEQ multiplex PCR. The D gene and trimming were derived from the DNA, and the V and J assignments and clone size from that table. Among 150,000 to 200,000 clones listed, about 88% were seen once. The V end was cut by 5 bases, the J end by 2 bases, with 12 bases between. Per the germline V gene, CDR1 is KGHDR and CDR2 is SFDVKD. The CDR3 sequence is 14 residues long. Sequencing input: peripheral blood. The TCR was taken from a woman in her twenties or thirties with active or convalescent COVID-19. The V call is TRBV24-1, the J call TRBJ2-7; perhaps TRBD1 as D (5 bases). CDR3 coding DNA: TGTGCCACCAGTGGATCCGGCAGGGCCTACGAGCAGTACTTC. It is translated as CATSGSGRAYEQYF.